This is a list of T cell receptor beta chains from one sample in a study of CD8 T cells in ankylosing spondylitis. MiXCR, applied by TCRdb to the 5' RACE reads, yields one record per CDR3 protein. The sample lists some 400,000 distinct CDR3 sequences; more than 20% were seen once. What was sequenced was blood, either unsorted or a sorted T cell fraction (not recorded which). These receptors were collected from a male donor with ankylosing spondylitis. Both conserved end residues are part of each CDR3. D genes are given only for firm matches. Clone size is stated in some rows and not others, as once, few, many or a class when expanded.

J gene | clone size | D gene | V gene | CDR3 DNA | CDR3 protein
TRBJ2-7 | - | - | TRBV29-1 | TGCAGCGTTGAAGTACAGGGATACGAGCAGTACTTC | CSVEVQGYEQYF
TRBJ1-2 | - | - | TRBV28 | TGTGCCAGCAGGGGGGCTACAGGGACTTCTAACTATGGCTACACCTTC | CASRGATGTSNYGYTF
TRBJ2-3 | many | - | TRBV9 | TGTGCCAGCAGCCTCCGGCCCGAGGATACGCAGTATTTT | CASSLRPEDTQYF
TRBJ2-7 | - | - | TRBV11-2 | TGTGCCAGCAGCCTCGGACACGCCGAGCAGTACTTC | CASSLGHAEQYF
TRBJ2-6 | - | - | TRBV5-1 | TGCGCCAGCAGCTTGGAGCTGGGGGCCAACGTCCTGACTTTC | CASSLELGANVLTF
TRBJ2-7 | - | TRBD2 | TRBV6-1 | TGTGCCAGCAGTGACCCGGGGGGACTTTCCTACGAGCAGTACTTC | CASSDPGGLSYEQYF
TRBJ1-4 | - | TRBD1 | TRBV27 | TGTGCCAGCAGTTTATCGGTCAGGGGGAATGAAAAACTGTTTTTT | CASSLSVRGNEKLFF
TRBJ2-5 | - | TRBD2 | TRBV4-1 | TGCGCCAGCAGCCAAGAAGGGACTAGCGGGCAGGGGGAGACCCAGTACTTC | CASSQEGTSGQGETQYF
TRBJ2-5 | - | TRBD1 | TRBV15 | TGTGCCACCAGCAGAGATCGGGCAGGGGGCTTCGCGACCCAGTACTTC | CATSRDRAGGFATQYF
TRBJ2-1 | once | - | TRBV20-1 | TGCAGTGCTAGAGATTTTCTAGATGAGCAGTTCTTC | CSARDFLDEQFF
TRBJ2-5 | few | - | TRBV12-3/TRBV12-4 | TGTGCCAGCACCCGATCAGGGGAGGAGACCCAGTACTTC | CASTRSGEETQYF
TRBJ1-2 | few | - | TRBV11-2 | TGTGCCAGCAGCTGGGGCTATGGCTACACCTTC | CASSWGYGYTF
TRBJ1-3 | - | - | TRBV28 | TGTGCCAGCAGTGCTCAACAGGGCGTTGGTGGAAACACCATATATTTT | CASSAQQGVGGNTIYF
TRBJ2-5 | few | - | TRBV20-1 | TGCAGTGCTCCTGCTCGGAGGGGAGAGACCCAGTACTTC | CSAPARRGETQYF
TRBJ2-5 | few | - | TRBV5-1 | TGCGCCAGCAGCTTCAGATCGTCGGACCAAGAGACCCAGTACTTC | CASSFRSSDQETQYF
TRBJ2-7 | - | - | TRBV27 | TGTGCCAGCAGTCCCAGCCCCGGGACTTCTCCCACTCACGAGCAGTACTTC | CASSPSPGTSPTHEQYF
TRBJ1-5 | - | TRBD1 | TRBV20-1 | TGCAGTGCCCAGACAGGGGGGAGCAATCAGCCCCAGCATTTT | CSAQTGGSNQPQHF
TRBJ2-2 | - | - | TRBV5-1 | TGCGCCAGCAGCTTATTCGGACCCGACACCGGGGAGCTGTTTTTT | CASSLFGPDTGELFF
TRBJ2-1 | - | - | TRBV7-8 | TGTGCCAGCAGCAAGGGGGGGAGCTCCTACAATGAGCAGTTCTTC | CASSKGGSSYNEQFF
TRBJ2-1 | - | TRBD2 | TRBV2 | TGTGCCAGCAGTACTAGCGGGAGCGGGCAGTTCTTC | CASSTSGSGQFF
TRBJ1-1 | - | - | TRBV5-5 | TGTGCCAGCATGGAATACACTGAAGCTTTCTTT | CASMEYTEAFF
TRBJ2-4 | - | TRBD2 | TRBV15 | TGTGCCACCAGCAGAGTTTGGGCGGGAGGGGTCAAAAACATTCAGTACTTC | CATSRVWAGGVKNIQYF
TRBJ2-1 | few | - | TRBV18 | TGTGCCAGCTCACCACTGTCCGGGGGCCACTCCTACAATGAGCAGTTCTTC | CASSPLSGGHSYNEQFF
TRBJ2-2 | - | TRBD2 | TRBV12-3/TRBV12-4 | TGTGCCAGCAGTTTGAGCGGGGACCCCGCCGGGGAGCTGTTTTTT | CASSLSGDPAGELFF
TRBJ2-5 | few | - | TRBV12-3/TRBV12-4 | TGTGCCAGCAGTTTATCGACGGCGTGGGAGACCCAGTACTTC | CASSLSTAWETQYF
TRBJ2-3 | - | TRBD2 | TRBV2 | TGTGCCACCCTAGCGGGAGGGCCAGCCCAAAGCACAGATACGCAGTATTTT | CATLAGGPAQSTDTQYF
TRBJ2-3 | - | TRBD2 | TRBV7-3 | TGTGCCAGCAGCTTATCACTAGCGGAGGGCACAGATACGCAGTATTTT | CASSLSLAEGTDTQYF
TRBJ1-5 | - | TRBD1 | TRBV18 | TGTGCCAGCTCACCACCGCAGGGGGCAGGTCAGCCCCAGCATTTT | CASSPPQGAGQPQHF
TRBJ2-1 | many | - | TRBV29-1 | TGCAGCGTTTTAGTTAATGAGCAGTTCTTC | CSVLVNEQFF
TRBJ2-7 | few | - | TRBV9 | TGTGCCAGCAGCGTACGATCCTCTGCCGTATACGAGCAGTACTTC | CASSVRSSAVYEQYF
TRBJ2-3 | - | TRBD2 | TRBV4-2 | TGTGCCAGCAGCCCCCCAGGTCGCGGGAGGGTGGGAGATACGCAGTATTTT | CASSPPGRGRVGDTQYF
TRBJ2-2 | few | TRBD2 | TRBV7-9 | TGTGCCAGCACCCTCCAGGGGACTAGCCGCACCGGGGAGCTGTTTTTT | CASTLQGTSRTGELFF
TRBJ2-7 | - | TRBD2 | TRBV19 | TGTGCCAGTAGTATAGCTAGCGGCTTCTCCGAGCAGTACTTC | CASSIASGFSEQYF
TRBJ2-7 | few | - | TRBV7-2 | TGTGCCAGCAGCCCAGACGGCGGCCTGGGATACGAGCAGTACTTC | CASSPDGGLGYEQYF
TRBJ2-5 | - | TRBD1 | TRBV7-6 | TGTGCCAGCAGCTTGGCCAGACAGGGTGAAGAGACCCAGTACTTC | CASSLARQGEETQYF
TRBJ1-1 | - | - | TRBV7-8 | TGTGCCAGCAGCAGCAGCCTTAACACTGAAGCTTTCTTT | CASSSSLNTEAFF
TRBJ2-2 | - | TRBD1 | TRBV7-8 | TGTGCCAGCAGCTTACTTATGGACAGGTCACCCGGGGAGCTGTTTTTT | CASSLLMDRSPGELFF
TRBJ1-2 | few | - | TRBV15 | TGTGCCACCAGCAAGTACCGGGCGTATGGCTACACCTTC | CATSKYRAYGYTF
TRBJ2-3 | - | - | TRBV10-3 | TGTGCCATCAATGACGCCCCAGATACGCAGTATTTT | CAINDAPDTQYF
TRBJ2-1 | - | - | TRBV7-2 | TGTGCCAGCAGCTTAGTTTCGCCCTACAATGAGCAGTTCTTC | CASSLVSPYNEQFF
TRBJ2-7 | - | TRBD1 | TRBV27 | TGTGCCAGCAGTCCCATGGACAGGGCGTTGTACGAGCAGTACTTC | CASSPMDRALYEQYF
TRBJ1-4 | few | - | TRBV29-1 | TGCAGCGTTGTGGACGGATATAATGAAAAACTGTTTTTT | CSVVDGYNEKLFF
TRBJ2-2 | few | TRBD1 | TRBV18 | TGTGCCAGCTCACCGGCAAGACAGGGGGCGGTCACCGGGGAGCTGTTTTTT | CASSPARQGAVTGELFF
TRBJ1-5 | few | - | TRBV6-1 | TGTGCCAGCAGTGGAGGGGCCGATAATCAGCCCCAGCATTTT | CASSGGADNQPQHF
TRBJ1-5 | - | - | TRBV7-9 | TGTGCCAGCAGCTTAGGACGTCTTCAGCCCCAGCATTTT | CASSLGRLQPQHF